Following are 13 T cell receptor beta chains from one sample sequenced in a study of T cells after yellow fever vaccination. TCRdb processed the 5' RACE reads anew with MiXCR; each CDR3 protein has one entry. Found here are approximately 74,000 distinct CDR3 sequences, approximately 7.7% of them singletons; the top ten hold roughly 33%. The specimen was CD8+ T cells sorted from PBMCs, collected about 5 days after the first yellow fever vaccination. All receptors derive from a man between 18 and 29 years old who received the YFV17D yellow fever vaccine.

This clonotype was counted ten times or more. This chain joins TRBV4-1 and TRBJ2-2; no clear D. Germline values: CDR1 MGHRA, CDR2 YSYEKL. V was shortened by 1 base and J by 6 bases, with 3 bases between the two germline ends. The CDR3 has 12 amino acids. CDR3 residues: CASSQAAGELFF. DNA of the CDR3: TGCGCCAGCAGCCAAGCGGCCGGGGAGCTGTTTTTT.

The V and J genes are TRBV7-9 and TRBJ2-7, with a possible D match to TRBD2 (7 bases). The CDR3 totals 14 residues. CDR1 and CDR2 from the germline V gene are SEHNR and FQNEAQ (reference sequence). V was pared by 0 bases and J by 5 bases, with 11 bases between. The CDR3 loop reads CASSLAGGGDEQYV. The CDR3 DNA reads TGTGCCAGCAGCTTAGCAGGAGGGGGGGACGAGCAGTACGTC.

This clonotype was observed a few times. This chain connects TRBV10-2 to TRBJ2-1; the D is unclear. Germline CDR1 and CDR2: WSHSY and SAAADI. With 0 bases removed from V and 7 bases from J, the gap between germline ends came to 4 bases. CDR3 length equals 12 residues. CDR3 residues: CASSESVNEQFF. Here the CDR3 DNA reads TGCGCCAGCAGTGAGTCGGTGAATGAGCAGTTCTTC.

This clonotype was seen more than once but under ten times. The chain links TRBV20-1 to TRBJ1-6; D is undetermined. Trimming stripped 6 bases from V and 3 bases from J, with 15 bases between. CDR1 is DFQATT, CDR2 SNEGSKA, per germline (reference sequence). The CDR3 contains 15 residues. CDR3 sequence reads: CSAQADRLYNSPLHF. DNA for the CDR3: TGCAGTGCCCAAGCGGACCGACTCTATAATTCACCCCTCCACTTT.

This clonotype was seen a few times. This chain uses TRBV4-3 with TRBJ2-1, with D maybe TRBD1 (5 bases). This CDR3 is 14 amino acids long. Trimming removed 3 bases at V and 4 bases at J, with 10 bases between. Germline V CDR1 and CDR2: LGHNA, YSLEER. Written as DNA, the CDR3 is TGCGCCAGCAGCCACAGGGTAATATACAATGAGCAGTTCTTC. This sequence encodes CASSHRVIYNEQFF.

The V and J genes are TRBV4-1 and TRBJ2-5; 8 bases agree with TRBD2. J gave up 3 bases and V 4 bases, and 4 bases lay outside the gene matches. The CDR3 has 14 amino acids. Germline V CDR1 and CDR2: MGHRA, YSYEKL. The CDR3 region is CASSPRGGEETQYF. The CDR3 coding sequence is TGCGCCAGCAGCCCCCGGGGGGGGGAAGAGACCCAGTACTTC.

This clonotype was seen a few times. The CDR3 DNA reads TGCAGCGTTGAGATGGGACAACCAGATACGCAGTATTTT. It codes for CSVEMGQPDTQYF. The chain has TRBV29-1 and TRBJ2-3; TRBD1 might be the D (6 bases). The CDR3 loop spans 13 amino acids. V was pared by 3 bases and J by 4 bases, with 11 bases between. The V gene's germline CDR1 is SQVTM and CDR2 ANQGSEA.

The table lists this clonotype with a few counts. The chain combines TRBV19 with TRBJ1-5; TRBD1 agrees at 7 bases. The length of the CDR3 is 12 residues. Trimming removed 10 bases from V and 4 bases from J; junction bases left unmatched: 4. Germline lookup yields CDR1 LNHDA and CDR2 SQIVND (reference sequence). This CDR3 reads CATRTGNQPQHF. In DNA, the CDR3 is TGTGCCACTAGGACAGGAAATCAGCCCCAGCATTTT.

This clonotype has a handful of counts. The rearrangement joins TRBV5-4 to TRBJ2-1, with 8 positions matching TRBD2. The CDR3 loop spans 14 amino acids. The germline V gene encodes CDR1 SGHNT and CDR2 YYREEE (reference sequence). Trimming removed 3 bases from V and 5 bases from J; junction bases left unmatched: 4. The DNA of the CDR3 is TGTGCCAGCAGCTGGGTAGCGGGGAACAATGAGCAGTTCTTC. Translating gives CASSWVAGNNEQFF.

This clonotype was seen at least ten times. J is TRBJ2-7 and V is TRBV7-8, with D tentatively TRBD1 (6 bases). Germline CDR1 is SGHVS and CDR2 is FQNEAQ. The CDR3 runs 12 residues. V was shortened by 8 bases and J by 2 bases, with 10 bases between the two germline ends. CDR3 amino acids: CASPKGAYEQYV. CDR3 DNA sequence: TGTGCCAGCCCTAAGGGGGCCTACGAGCAGTACGTC.

The chain employs TRBV12-3 or TRBV12-4 and TRBJ1-2; D gene ambiguous. V shed 6 bases and J shed 6 bases, with 11 bases lying between them. This CDR3 comprises 12 residues. As DNA, the CDR3 is TGTGCCAGCAGGGGCTTGGTGGATGGCTACACCTTC. This translates into CASRGLVDGYTF.

In this sample, this clonotype turned up a few times. The V call is TRBV4-3, the J call TRBJ2-1; the D gene is possibly TRBD1 (7 bases). The CDR3 is 18 amino acids. The germline V and J ends were trimmed by 0 bases and 5 bases, with 20 bases remaining between them. Germline V lookup: CDR1 LGHNA, CDR2 YSLEER. DNA for the CDR3: TGCGCCAGCAGCCAAGAGATAGGTCGGGGGACAGACGACAATGAGCAGTTCTTC. This codes for CASSQEIGRGTDDNEQFF.

The CDR3 spells CASSGGTGAREQYV. Here the CDR3 DNA reads TGTGCCAGCAGCGGCGGGACAGGGGCCCGCGAGCAGTACGTC. The chain couples TRBV5-6 to TRBJ2-7; 10 positions agree with TRBD1. Losses at the gene ends were 4 bases for V and 6 bases for J; bases not matched to a gene: 7. This CDR3 spans 14 amino acids. In germline, CDR1 is SGHDT, CDR2 YYEEEE.